The rows below give T cell receptor beta chains drawn from one sample of a study of blood T cell repertoires in COVID-19. The data were produced by immunoSEQ multiplex PCR, yet TCRdb's version contains in-frame clones alone and is incomplete. The data contain just over 300,000 clones, about 90% of them seen just once; the ten biggest clones take up approximately 2%. What was sequenced was peripheral blood. The receptors shown here come from a man aged 18 to 35 with active or convalescent COVID-19. Each CDR3 is given with its conserved first and last residue. D genes are given only for firm matches. Some rows mark clone size as missing; the rest say once, few, many or name a class of expanded clone.

TRBV15	TRBJ2-2	NA	TRBD1	CATSRDRGNTGELFF	TGTGCCACCAGCAGGGACAGGGGGAACACCGGGGAGCTGTTTTTT
TRBV28	TRBJ2-3	NA	NA	CASSLTGATDTQYF	TGTGCCAGCAGTTTAACCGGAGCCACAGATACGCAGTATTTT
TRBV18	TRBJ1-1	NA	NA	CASSPGTQSGNTEAFF	TGTGCCAGCTCACCAGGTACCCAGTCAGGGAACACTGAAGCTTTCTTT
TRBV7-9	TRBJ1-4	once	NA	CASSPREGNEKLFF	TGTGCCAGCAGTCCCCGGGAGGGTAATGAAAAACTGTTTTTT
TRBV11-2	TRBJ2-7	NA	TRBD1	CASSPSIPPGQAYEQYF	TGTGCCAGCAGTCCGAGCATACCTCCGGGACAGGCCTACGAGCAGTACTTC
TRBV7-2	TRBJ2-1	NA	NA	CASSSPGLYNEQFF	TGTGCCAGCAGTTCTCCGGGACTGTACAATGAGCAGTTCTTC
TRBV11-2	TRBJ2-3	NA	NA	CASGDSSTDTQYF	TGTGCCAGCGGGGACTCTAGCACAGATACGCAGTATTTT
TRBV14	TRBJ1-4	NA	TRBD1	CASSLWTGRNEKLFF	TGTGCCAGCAGCCTTTGGACAGGGAGGAATGAAAAACTGTTTTTT
TRBV2	TRBJ2-7	NA	NA	CASSGALNGEQYF	TGTGCCAGCAGTGGGGCCCTCAATGGGGAGCAGTACTTC
TRBV5-1	TRBJ1-1	NA	NA	CASSLAGRGVDTEAFF	TGCGCCAGCAGCTTGGCCGGGAGGGGCGTCGACACTGAAGCTTTCTTT
TRBV6-2/TRBV6-3	TRBJ2-7	NA	TRBD2	CASSYSPSGRAFEQYF	TGTGCCAGCAGTTACTCCCCTAGCGGGAGGGCCTTCGAGCAGTACTTC
TRBV27	TRBJ2-1	once	NA	CASSPGSLGNEQFF	TGTGCCAGCAGTCCCGGGTCTTTAGGCAATGAGCAGTTCTTC
TRBV24-1	TRBJ2-5	NA	NA	CATSDPLGGQYF	TGTGCCACCAGTGATCCCCTAGGGGGCCAGTACTTC
TRBV27	TRBJ2-3	NA	TRBD2	CASSYLGLAGGSTDTQYF	TGTGCCAGCAGTTATTTGGGACTAGCGGGGGGTAGCACAGATACGCAGTATTTT
TRBV27	TRBJ2-7	NA	TRBD2	CASSSTSGGKYEQYF	TGTGCCAGCAGTTCCACTAGCGGGGGAAAATACGAGCAGTACTTC
TRBV19	TRBJ1-1	NA	NA	CASSIRGWGRNTEAFF	TGTGCCAGTAGTATTCGGGGATGGGGGCGGAACACTGAAGCTTTCTTT
TRBV5-1	TRBJ2-3	NA	TRBD2	CASSPGLAGGQDTQYF	TGCGCCAGCAGCCCGGGACTAGCGGGGGGTCAAGATACGCAGTATTTT
TRBV9	TRBJ2-5	NA	NA	CASSVLGGGMGETQYF	TGTGCCAGCAGCGTCCTTGGGGGAGGAATGGGAGAGACCCAGTACTTC
TRBV13	TRBJ2-5	once	NA	CASSKNQQGFQETQYF	TGTGCCAGCAGTAAAAACCAACAGGGCTTCCAAGAGACCCAGTACTTC
TRBV4-3	TRBJ2-7	NA	TRBD2	CASSPGSSGGSLEQYF	TGCGCCAGCAGCCCTGGGTCTAGCGGGGGCTCTCTGGAGCAGTACTTC
TRBV7-9	TRBJ1-2	NA	TRBD1	CASSSPDRVGYGYTF	TGTGCCAGCAGCTCACCGGACAGGGTTGGTTATGGCTACACCTTC
TRBV11-2	TRBJ2-1	few	TRBD2	CASSTQLAGFNNEQFF	TGTGCCAGCAGCACCCAGCTAGCGGGGTTTAACAATGAGCAGTTCTTC
TRBV5-1	TRBJ1-1	few	NA	CASSLGGQMNTEAFF	TGCGCCAGCAGCTTGGGTGGACAGATGAACACTGAAGCTTTCTTT
TRBV28	TRBJ1-6	NA	TRBD1	CASSRPTLQGGNSPLHF	TGTGCCAGCAGCCGCCCAACACTACAGGGGGGAAATTCACCCCTCCACTTT
TRBV12-3/TRBV12-4	TRBJ1-3	NA	NA	CASTRYSGNTIYF	TGTGCCAGCACCAGGTACTCTGGAAACACCATATATTTT
TRBV19	TRBJ1-2	NA	TRBD1	CASRGLTQGAGGYTF	TGTGCCAGTAGGGGCTTGACACAGGGGGCGGGTGGCTACACCTTC
TRBV18	TRBJ1-1	once	NA	CASSFQGGTEAFF	TGTGCCAGCTCATTTCAGGGTGGCACTGAAGCTTTCTTT
TRBV9	TRBJ2-3	NA	TRBD2	CASTAAGDFLTQYF	TGTGCCAGCACCGCCGCGGGGGATTTCTTGACGCAGTATTTT
TRBV9	TRBJ2-2	NA	NA	CASSAHTGPGELFF	TGTGCCAGCAGCGCCCATACAGGACCCGGGGAGCTGTTTTTT
TRBV6-5	TRBJ2-7	NA	NA	CASSYSAYSHEQYF	TGTGCCAGCAGTTACTCAGCTTATTCCCACGAGCAGTACTTC
TRBV5-1	TRBJ1-2	NA	NA	CASSQLRDLGDGYTF	TGCGCCAGCAGCCAGCTCAGGGATTTGGGCGATGGCTACACCTTC
TRBV16	TRBJ1-2	NA	NA	CASSQLGEDLGGGYTF	TGTGCCAGCAGCCAATTGGGTGAAGATCTAGGGGGTGGCTACACCTTC
TRBV18	TRBJ1-3	NA	TRBD1	CASSSRLGTALSGNTIYF	TGTGCCAGCTCCTCCCGACTCGGGACAGCTCTCTCTGGAAACACCATATATTTT
TRBV4-1	TRBJ2-1	NA	NA	CASSQDGLREQFF	TGCGCCAGCAGCCAAGATGGCTTACGTGAGCAGTTCTTC
TRBV3-1/TRBV3-2	TRBJ1-1	NA	NA	CASSQESGLGAFF	TGTGCCAGCAGCCAAGAATCAGGGCTAGGAGCTTTCTTT
TRBV5-6	TRBJ1-3	once	NA	CASSRAGFSGNTIYF	TGTGCCAGCAGCAGGGCGGGGTTCTCTGGAAACACCATATATTTT
TRBV2	TRBJ1-1	NA	TRBD1	CASRETGTGVNTEAFF	TGTGCCAGCAGGGAGACTGGGACAGGGGTGAACACTGAAGCTTTCTTT
TRBV27	TRBJ1-5	few	TRBD1	CASSLGQGNQPQHF	TGTGCCAGCAGTTTAGGACAGGGCAATCAGCCCCAGCATTTT
TRBV7-9	TRBJ1-2	NA	TRBD1	CASSLGTGSGGYTF	TGTGCCAGCAGCTTAGGGACAGGGAGTGGTGGCTACACCTTC
TRBV6-5	TRBJ2-3	NA	NA	CASSQDYRGDTQYF	TGTGCCAGCAGTCAGGACTATCGGGGTGATACGCAGTATTTT
TRBV29-1	TRBJ1-5	NA	NA	CSVVTENQPQHF	TGCAGCGTTGTCACAGAGAATCAGCCCCAGCATTTT
TRBV4-1	TRBJ2-2	NA	NA	CASSQDVKGIGELFF	TGCGCCAGCAGCCAAGACGTAAAGGGGATCGGGGAGCTGTTTTTT
TRBV20-1	TRBJ2-5	NA	NA	CSARRQETQYF	TGCAGTGCTAGACGCCAAGAGACCCAGTACTTC
TRBV5-1	TRBJ1-1	NA	TRBD1	CASSRDRGGNTEAFF	TGCGCCAGCAGCCGGGACAGGGGTGGAAATACTGAAGCTTTCTTT
TRBV28	TRBJ1-2	once	TRBD1	CASSLIQGASYGYTF	TGTGCCAGCAGTTTAATACAGGGGGCTAGCTATGGCTACACCTTC
TRBV12-3/TRBV12-4	TRBJ2-5	once	NA	CASSMDSSETQYF	TGTGCCAGCAGTATGGACAGTTCGGAGACCCAGTACTTC
TRBV15	TRBJ1-2	NA	NA	CATSRTAEAGYTF	TGTGCCACCAGCAGAACGGCAGAGGCTGGCTACACCTTC
TRBV19	TRBJ1-1	NA	NA	CASSMTGDTEAFF	TGTGCCAGTAGCATGACAGGAGACACTGAAGCTTTCTTT
TRBV4-1	TRBJ2-1	NA	TRBD2	CASSQDASGVAYNEQFF	TGCGCCAGCAGCCAAGACGCTAGCGGGGTGGCCTACAATGAGCAGTTCTTC
TRBV28	TRBJ2-7	NA	TRBD1	CASVTPRGGPYEQYF	TGTGCCAGCGTCACCCCTCGAGGGGGCCCCTACGAGCAGTACTTC
TRBV4-3	TRBJ2-2	NA	NA	CASSQDRARAGELFF	TGCGCCAGCAGCCAAGACCGGGCCAGGGCCGGGGAGCTGTTTTTT
TRBV6-2/TRBV6-3	TRBJ1-6	NA	NA	CVSSRLAEVSPLHF	TGTGTCAGCAGCCGTCTGGCGGAGGTTTCACCCCTCCACTTT
TRBV11-2	TRBJ2-1	NA	TRBD2	CASTPLAARSNEQFF	TGTGCCAGCACCCCACTAGCGGCCCGATCCAATGAGCAGTTCTTC
TRBV5-1	TRBJ1-3	NA	NA	CASSFSGTSSGNTIYF	TGCGCCAGCAGCTTCAGCGGTACAAGCTCTGGAAACACCATATATTTT
TRBV7-9	TRBJ2-6	NA	TRBD1	CASSLGQGISGANVLTF	TGTGCCAGCAGCTTGGGACAGGGAATCTCTGGGGCCAACGTCCTGACTTTC
TRBV28	TRBJ2-1	NA	TRBD1	CASSTSGTGVLDEQFF	TGTGCCAGCAGTACTTCCGGGACAGGGGTGTTAGACGAGCAGTTCTTC
TRBV5-1	TRBJ1-2	NA	TRBD1	CASRPGQGLEWGTF	TGCGCCAGCCGTCCGGGACAGGGTTTAGAGTGGGGCACCTTC
TRBV15	TRBJ1-1	NA	NA	CATSRDREDTEAFF	TGTGCCACCAGCAGAGACAGGGAGGACACTGAAGCTTTCTTT
TRBV11-2	TRBJ2-1	NA	NA	CASSLQGISYNEQFF	TGTGCCAGCAGCTTACAGGGGATCTCCTACAATGAGCAGTTCTTC
TRBV28	TRBJ2-2	NA	TRBD1	CASSLLLTGSDLLNTGELFF	TGTGCCAGCAGTTTATTATTGACAGGGTCGGACCTCCTGAACACCGGGGAGCTGTTTTTT